This entry features one TCR beta chain sequence. What it binds is unknown. Deep was the level used in running the assay. Sequencing used immunoSEQ multiplex PCR; TCRdb keeps in-frame clones, though not all of them. The repertoire holds approximately 720,000 clones, 92% seen once, with 24% in the top ten. In the naive CD8 group, cells lacked CD45RO and were positively selected for CCR7, so terminally differentiated effector memory CD45RA+ cells were left out. The data were taken from a study of shared clonotypes between healthy human individuals. Overall study results and limits: Estimated richness was generally greater in naive than memory subsets. Non-shared clonotypes had lower generation probabilities than clonotypes shared by all four sorted-subset donors.

Germline CDR1 MNHEY, CDR2 SMNVEV (reference sequence). This CDR3 has 15 residues. After removal of 1 base from V and 3 bases from J, the junction contained 6 bases not matched to a gene. J is TRBJ2-7 and V is TRBV27; TRBD1 agrees at 7 bases. Sequences were obtained from naive CD8+ T cells sorted from blood. The sequence was obtained from a man aged 30-40 years in good health. The CDR3 region has the DNA TGTGCCAGCAGTTTATTGGGGGACAGCGTCTACGAGCAGTACTTC. This sequence encodes CASSLLGDSVYEQYF.